Listed below are T cell receptor beta chains from one sample, sequenced in a study of T cells in Graves' hyperthyroidism and ophthalmopathy. TCRdb processed the multiplex PCR reads anew with MiXCR; each CDR3 protein has one entry. The sample includes around 420,000 distinct CDR3 sequences, 15% to 17% of them seen just once. The specimen was blood. The receptors were gathered from a woman aged 18-29 years with Graves' hyperthyroidism. Both conserved end residues are part of each CDR3. Fields, in order: clone size, D gene, V gene, J gene, CDR3 DNA, CDR3 protein. The D gene is left open where the match is weak. A row's size may be missing; if present it is once, few, many or a size class.

many	TRBD2	TRBV3-1	TRBJ2-5	TGTGCCAGCAGCCCGGATCAACGGGGGGAAGAGACCCAGTACTTC	CASSPDQRGEETQYF
NA	TRBD1	TRBV20-1	TRBJ1-6	TGCAGTGCTAGAGCCGGGACAGGGCCCAATTCACCCCTCCACTTT	CSARAGTGPNSPLHF
few	NA	TRBV18	TRBJ1-3	TGTGCCAGCTCACCACCGAGCGTAGGAGTCGACGGAAACACCATATATTTT	CASSPPSVGVDGNTIYF
many	TRBD2	TRBV24-1	TRBJ2-3	TGTGCCACCAGTTTTTTAAGCGGGACCCGGGATACGCAGTATTTT	CATSFLSGTRDTQYF
many	NA	TRBV7-9	TRBJ2-1	TGTGCCAGCAGCCCCGGGACATGGGGAGATGAGCAGTTCTTC	CASSPGTWGDEQFF
NA	NA	TRBV9	TRBJ2-7	TGTGCCAGCAGCGCAGATGGGGAGCTGAGCTCCTACGAGCAGTACTTC	CASSADGELSSYEQYF
many	NA	TRBV11-2	TRBJ2-5	TGTGCCAGCAGCTTAGGCCGGTTACAAGAGACCCAGTACTTC	CASSLGRLQETQYF
many	NA	TRBV7-7	TRBJ2-1	TGTGCTAGCAGCTTAGGGCAAGGGGATTCGCAGTTCTTC	CASSLGQGDSQFF
many	TRBD1	TRBV5-1	TRBJ1-1	TGCGCCAGCAGTTGGTTTGGACAGGGGGCAGAAAAAGCTTTCTTT	CASSWFGQGAEKAFF
NA	TRBD2	TRBV5-4	TRBJ2-1	TGTGCCAGCAGCACCGGACTAGCGGGTTCCTACAATGAGCAGTTCTTC	CASSTGLAGSYNEQFF
many	TRBD2	TRBV7-9	TRBJ2-5	TGTGCCAGCAGCTTTACTAGCGGGGGAGCCCAAGAGACCCAGTACTTC	CASSFTSGGAQETQYF
many	NA	TRBV6-1	TRBJ2-7	TGTGCCAGCAGGCCCGGGACGACGGCCTACGAGCAGTACTTC	CASRPGTTAYEQYF
NA	TRBD2	TRBV10-1	TRBJ2-7	TGCGCCAGCGAGGAGGGCCCGCGGGGGACCACCTACGAGCAGTACTTC	CASEEGPRGTTYEQYF
many	TRBD1	TRBV30	TRBJ1-6	TGTGCCTGGAGTGTCCGACAGGGAGAATCACCCCTCCACTTT	CAWSVRQGESPLHF
many	TRBD2	TRBV5-1	TRBJ2-1	TGTGCCAGCAGCTTAGGGACTAGCGGGTACAATGAGCAGTTCTTC	CASSLGTSGYNEQFF
many	NA	TRBV2	TRBJ1-2	TGTGCCAGCAGTGGGTTTACAGGGCGTGGCTACACCTTC	CASSGFTGRGYTF
NA	NA	TRBV19	TRBJ2-1	TGTGCCAGTCGGACGGTGAATGAGCAGTTCTTC	CASRTVNEQFF
NA	TRBD1	TRBV4-1	TRBJ1-2	TGCGCCAGCAGCCAAGATACCCCGGACAGGGGGAATGGCTACACCTTC	CASSQDTPDRGNGYTF
NA	TRBD1	TRBV12-3/TRBV12-4	TRBJ1-4	TGTGCCAGCACCACAGGGGGCACTCTTTTGATCCGTGAAAAACTGTTTTTT	CASTTGGTLLIREKLFF
many	NA	TRBV18	TRBJ2-1	TGTGCCAGCTCACCACTCTCGGGGGCGAGCTCCTACAATGAGCAGTTCTTC	CASSPLSGASSYNEQFF
many	TRBD1	TRBV28	TRBJ2-7	TGTGCCAGCAGTTTGCGGGACAGGCCCTCCTACGAGCAGTACTTC	CASSLRDRPSYEQYF
many	TRBD1	TRBV27	TRBJ2-7	TGTGCCACCGGGCAGGGGGCCGGGAAAGGCTCCTACGAGCAGTACTTC	CATGQGAGKGSYEQYF
many	NA	TRBV2	TRBJ1-5	TGTGCCAGCAGTGAAGCGATGGGGGGACGTCAGCCCCAGCATTTT	CASSEAMGGRQPQHF
many	TRBD1	TRBV20-1	TRBJ1-1	TGCAGTGCGGACCGACAGGGTACTGAAGCTTTCTTT	CSADRQGTEAFF
many	TRBD2	TRBV6-2/TRBV6-3	TRBJ2-6	TGTGCCAGCAGTTACGCCAGCGGGGGGGACTCTGGGGCCAACGTCCTGACTTTC	CASSYASGGDSGANVLTF
many	TRBD2	TRBV20-1	TRBJ2-7	TGCAGTGCTAGAGCCACCTTCAGCGGGGGGTACGAGCAGTACTTC	CSARATFSGGYEQYF
few	NA	TRBV6-2/TRBV6-3	TRBJ2-4	TGTGCCAGCAGTTCCCCCATGATCCTAGTTCCCAAAAACATTCAGTACTTC	CASSSPMILVPKNIQYF
NA	NA	TRBV9	TRBJ2-1	TGTGCCAGCAGCCCAACTGGGTTTATGAGGAATGAGCAGTTCTTC	CASSPTGFMRNEQFF
many	TRBD1	TRBV11-2	TRBJ2-3	TGTGCCAGCAGCCTTGACAGGGGCGTAGCGCAGTATTTT	CASSLDRGVAQYF
many	TRBD1	TRBV28	TRBJ2-7	TGTGCCAGCAGATCAGGGACAGGGGTTTTTAGCGAGCAGTACTTC	CASRSGTGVFSEQYF
few	NA	TRBV20-1	TRBJ1-3	TGCAGTGCTCGGCTCGAGGGGGGATCTGGAAACACCATATATTTT	CSARLEGGSGNTIYF
many	TRBD1	TRBV2	TRBJ1-5	TGTGCCAGCATCGGACAGGGCGACCAGCCCCAGCATTTT	CASIGQGDQPQHF
many	TRBD2	TRBV7-3	TRBJ2-1	TGTGCCAGCAGCAAGGATCCGCCGGGACTAGCCAATGAGCAGTTCTTC	CASSKDPPGLANEQFF
many	NA	TRBV12-3/TRBV12-4	TRBJ2-6	TGTGCCAGCAGTTTGGGGGTCGGGGCCAACGTCCTGACTTTC	CASSLGVGANVLTF
NA	TRBD1	TRBV20-1	TRBJ2-7	TGCAGTGCTTGGGGACAGATCTCCTACGAGCAGTACTTC	CSAWGQISYEQYF
NA	NA	TRBV11-2	TRBJ2-1	TGTGCCAGCAGCTTAGTCCTTTTCGGCTTGGGCTTTGAGCAGTTCTTC	CASSLVLFGLGFEQFF
many	NA	TRBV20-1	TRBJ2-3	TGCAGTGCTAGAGATCGGGCAGGGGCCCCCACAGATACGCAGTATTTT	CSARDRAGAPTDTQYF
NA	NA	TRBV6-5	TRBJ1-2	TGTGCCAGCAGTTACTCTAATGCAGGCCCTAACTATGGCTACACCTTC	CASSYSNAGPNYGYTF
NA	TRBD2	TRBV2	TRBJ2-7	TGTGCCAGCCTGGGACTAGCGGGATCGGGCGACTACGAGCAGTACTTC	CASLGLAGSGDYEQYF
few	TRBD1	TRBV10-2	TRBJ2-1	TGCGCCAGCGGAGGACAGGGAAGTAATGAGCAGTTCTTC	CASGGQGSNEQFF
many	NA	TRBV20-1	TRBJ2-5	TGCAGTGCTAGAGATATGGAGACCCAGTACTTC	CSARDMETQYF
few	TRBD2	TRBV28	TRBJ2-3	TGTGCCAGCAGAGAACTTCGGGACTACCCCGCAGATACGCAGTATTTT	CASRELRDYPADTQYF
NA	NA	TRBV15	TRBJ1-4	TGTGCCACCAGTCCGAACAGGGCTTATAATGAAAAACTGTTTTTT	CATSPNRAYNEKLFF
NA	NA	TRBV9	TRBJ1-2	TGTGCCAGCAGCGTAGATGGGGGCGCGAGCTATGGCTACACCTTC	CASSVDGGASYGYTF
few	NA	TRBV7-6	TRBJ2-6	TGTGCCAGCAGCTTAGGGCGGGCAGCCTACTCTGGGGCCAACGTCCTGACTTTC	CASSLGRAAYSGANVLTF
many	NA	TRBV7-6	TRBJ2-7	TGTGCCAGCAGCTTAATTTCCTCCATGGACGTCTTCTCCTACGAGCAGTACTTC	CASSLISSMDVFSYEQYF
few	NA	TRBV7-2	TRBJ2-7	TGTGCCAGCAGCTTAGGACTTCACTACGAGCAGTACTTC	CASSLGLHYEQYF
many	TRBD1	TRBV7-2	TRBJ1-2	TGTGCCAGCAGCTTAACAGGACAGGATAGCCATGGCTACACCTTC	CASSLTGQDSHGYTF
NA	NA	TRBV6-2/TRBV6-3	TRBJ2-7	TGTGCCATCGGAAGGGTTTCCCAATACGAGCAGTACTTC	CAIGRVSQYEQYF
many	TRBD2	TRBV20-1	TRBJ2-3	TGCAGTGCTGTGACTAGCGGGGGCCTAACCCAGCAGGATACGCAGTATTTT	CSAVTSGGLTQQDTQYF
many	NA	TRBV4-1	TRBJ2-5	TGCGCCAGCAGCCAAGACCCCCCCGGAGTAGGTGAGACCCAGTACTTC	CASSQDPPGVGETQYF
few	NA	TRBV9	TRBJ2-7	TGTGCCAGCAGCCCGGGGCTGGGACCCCACGAGCAGTACTTC	CASSPGLGPHEQYF
NA	NA	TRBV7-9	TRBJ1-1	TGTGCCAGCAGCTCCCATACGCTGAAGAACACTGAAGCTTTCTTT	CASSSHTLKNTEAFF
few	NA	TRBV11-2	TRBJ2-1	TGTGCCAGCAGCACCCAACCACCTAGCGCGAGCTCCTACAATGAGCAGTTCTTC	CASSTQPPSASSYNEQFF
NA	NA	TRBV28	TRBJ2-3	TGTGCCAGCAGTTTATTGCTCGGGGGAGGTGCGCAGTATTTT	CASSLLLGGGAQYF
many	TRBD2	TRBV5-1	TRBJ2-5	TGCGCCAGCAGCTTGCGGTCTGCGGGAGCCGATGAGACCCAGTACTTC	CASSLRSAGADETQYF
NA	NA	TRBV7-9	TRBJ2-7	TGTGCCAGCAGCGCGACGGCCTCCTACGAGCAGTACTTC	CASSATASYEQYF
NA	NA	TRBV7-9	TRBJ2-1	TGTGCCAGCAGCTTAGTTCCTTACAATGAGCAGTTCTTC	CASSLVPYNEQFF
NA	NA	TRBV7-8	TRBJ1-2	TGTGCCAGCAGCTTAGCGATGCGCCGTGACATGGGACCGACGGATTATGGCTACACCTTC	CASSLAMRRDMGPTDYGYTF
many	NA	TRBV6-5	TRBJ1-3	TGTGCCAGCAGTTACTCTAGATCCTCTGGAAACACCATATATTTT	CASSYSRSSGNTIYF